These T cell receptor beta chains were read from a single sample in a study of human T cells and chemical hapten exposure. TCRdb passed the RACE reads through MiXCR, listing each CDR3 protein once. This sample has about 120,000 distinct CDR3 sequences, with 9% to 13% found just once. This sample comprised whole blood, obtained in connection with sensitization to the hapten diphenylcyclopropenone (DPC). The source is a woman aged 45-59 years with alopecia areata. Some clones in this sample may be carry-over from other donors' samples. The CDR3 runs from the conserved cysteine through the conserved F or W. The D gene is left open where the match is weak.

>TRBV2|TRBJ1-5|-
CAGRSDLSNQPQHF
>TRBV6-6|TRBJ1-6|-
CASNRVRRPENSPLHF
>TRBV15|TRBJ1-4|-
CATSRDRTEKLFF
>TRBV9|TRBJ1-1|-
CASSASGQKAFF
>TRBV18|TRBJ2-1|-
CASSPSGVEQFF
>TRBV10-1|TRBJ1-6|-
CASSEWVNSPLHF
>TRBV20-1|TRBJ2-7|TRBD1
CSARRGHPREQYF
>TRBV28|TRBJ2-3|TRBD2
CASHLAGGTDTQYF
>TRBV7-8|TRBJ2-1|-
CASSYRSQGYEQFF
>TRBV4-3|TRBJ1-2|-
CASSQSTGTSNYGYTF
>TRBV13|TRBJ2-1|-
CASSGVIENEQFF
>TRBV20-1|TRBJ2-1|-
CSARVRSNEQFF
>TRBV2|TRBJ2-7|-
CASRLAVYYEQYF
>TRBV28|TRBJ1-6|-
CASSTYTYNSPLHF
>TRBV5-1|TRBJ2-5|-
CASYRGQETQYF
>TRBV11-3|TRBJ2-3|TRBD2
CASSSGGADTQYF
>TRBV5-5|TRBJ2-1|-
CASSLAGKVPFF
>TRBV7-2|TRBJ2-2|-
CASSLTYTGELFF
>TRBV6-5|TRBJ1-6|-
CASSYAPNSPLHF
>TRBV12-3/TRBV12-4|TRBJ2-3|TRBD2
CASAPGGITSTRAQYF
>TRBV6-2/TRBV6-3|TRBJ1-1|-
CASSYSRGNTEAFF
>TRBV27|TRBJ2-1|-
CASRLGGASAEQFF
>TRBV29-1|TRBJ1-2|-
CSVMRDLNYGYTF
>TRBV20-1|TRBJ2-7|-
CSAAGNPGDEQYF
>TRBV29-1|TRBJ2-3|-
CSTAGRYSTDTQYF